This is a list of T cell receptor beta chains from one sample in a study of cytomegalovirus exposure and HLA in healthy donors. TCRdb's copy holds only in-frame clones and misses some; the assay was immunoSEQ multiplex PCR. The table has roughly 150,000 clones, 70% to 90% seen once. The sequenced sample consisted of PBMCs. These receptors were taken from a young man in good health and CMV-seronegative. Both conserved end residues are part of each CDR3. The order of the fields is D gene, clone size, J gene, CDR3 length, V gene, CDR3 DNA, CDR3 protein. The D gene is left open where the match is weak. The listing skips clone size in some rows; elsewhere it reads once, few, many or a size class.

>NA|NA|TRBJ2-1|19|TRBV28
TGTGCCAGCAGTTCAGGGATCTCTCCCGACGGCCCAACCTACAATGAGCAGTTCTTC
CASSSGISPDGPTYNEQFF
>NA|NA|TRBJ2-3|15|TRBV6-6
TGTGCCAGCAGTTACTCGCTGCAGGGGGGAGATACGCAGTATTTT
CASSYSLQGGDTQYF
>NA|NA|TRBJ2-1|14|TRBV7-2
TGTGCCAGCAGCCCAAGCACCGGGTACAATGAGCAGTTCTTC
CASSPSTGYNEQFF
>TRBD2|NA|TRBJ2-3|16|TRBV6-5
TGTGCCAGCAGTTCGTCCGGGACTAGCGGCACAGATACGCAGTATTTT
CASSSSGTSGTDTQYF
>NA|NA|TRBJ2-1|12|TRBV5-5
TGTGCCAGCAGCTCCGGGTTCAATGAGCAGTTCTTC
CASSSGFNEQFF
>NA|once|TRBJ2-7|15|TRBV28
TGTGCCAGCCATAAAAAGGACTTGAGCTCCTACGAGCAGTACTTC
CASHKKDLSSYEQYF
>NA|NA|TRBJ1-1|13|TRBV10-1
TGCGCCAGCAGTAGACGGGTGGAGACTGAAGCTTTCTTT
CASSRRVETEAFF
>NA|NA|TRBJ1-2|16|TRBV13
TGTGCCAGCAGCTTAGGCCGGTCTCGAGGTAGCTATGGCTACACCTTC
CASSLGRSRGSYGYTF
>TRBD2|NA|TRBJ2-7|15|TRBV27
TGTGCCAACCTCAGTTTGATTAGCGGGACGAACGAGCAGTACTTC
CANLSLISGTNEQYF
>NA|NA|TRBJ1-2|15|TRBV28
TGTGCCAGCAGTTTATCCGGGGGGGGTTCCTATGGCTACACCTTC
CASSLSGGGSYGYTF
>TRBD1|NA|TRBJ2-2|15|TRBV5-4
TGTGCCAGCAGTACCCCAGGGGGCGCAGACGGGGAGCTGTTTTTT
CASSTPGGADGELFF
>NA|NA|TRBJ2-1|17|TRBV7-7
TGTGCTAGCAGCTTAAGGTTTGCGGTAAGCTCCTACAATGAGCAGTTCTTC
CASSLRFAVSSYNEQFF
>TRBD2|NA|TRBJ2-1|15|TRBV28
TGTGCCAGCACCCTCGGGACTAGCGGGACGAATGAGCAGTTCTTC
CASTLGTSGTNEQFF
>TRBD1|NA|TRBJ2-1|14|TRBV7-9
TGTGCCAGCAGCCCGGGACAGGGGGTGGGTGAGCAGTTCTTC
CASSPGQGVGEQFF
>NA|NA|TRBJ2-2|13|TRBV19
TGTGCCAGTATTAGCAGCCGCCTCGGGGAGCTGTTTTTT
CASISSRLGELFF
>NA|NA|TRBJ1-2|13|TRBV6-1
TGTGCCAGCAGGATGGGGGGGGCGGCTGGCTACACCTTC
CASRMGGAAGYTF
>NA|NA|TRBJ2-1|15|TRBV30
TGTGCCTGGAGTGTACTCTCCGGCTCCTACAATGAGCAGTTCTTC
CAWSVLSGSYNEQFF
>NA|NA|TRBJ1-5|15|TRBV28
TGTGCCAGCAGTGAAAGGGGTTGGGGCAATCAGCCCCAGCATTTT
CASSERGWGNQPQHF
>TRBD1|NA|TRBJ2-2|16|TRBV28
TGTGCCAACAGCAGGACGACAGGGGGCGGGATCGGGGAGCTGTTTTTT
CANSRTTGGGIGELFF
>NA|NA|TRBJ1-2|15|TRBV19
TGTGCCAGTACCCCCCGGTGGGACATGACATGGGGCTACACCTTC
CASTPRWDMTWGYTF
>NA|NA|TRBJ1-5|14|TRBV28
TGTGCCAGCAGGCCATCCTGGAGGGATCAGCCCCAGCATTTT
CASRPSWRDQPQHF
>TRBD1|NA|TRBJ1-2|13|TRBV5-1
TGCGCCAGCAGCCCGGTGGGACAGGGTGCCTACACCTTC
CASSPVGQGAYTF
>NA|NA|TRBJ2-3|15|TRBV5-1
TGCGCCAGCAGCCCAGACAGGCGTAGCACAGATACGCAGTATTTT
CASSPDRRSTDTQYF
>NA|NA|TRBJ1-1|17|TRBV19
TGTGCCAGTAGTATTGGGTGGAGGGGATTCGTGAACGCTGAAGCTTTCTTT
CASSIGWRGFVNAEAFF
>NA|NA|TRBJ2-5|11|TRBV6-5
TGTGCCAGCACCTCGGGAGAGACCCAGTACTTC
CASTSGETQYF